These T cell receptor beta chains were read from a single sample in a study of T cell responses to AZD1222 COVID-19 vaccine. This table comes from immunoSEQ multiplex PCR, and its TCRdb copy is limited to in-frame clones, with some not included. Of tens of thousands of clones in the sample, approximately 90% were seen once. The sample in question was peripheral blood, obtained 28 days after the second AZD1222 dose. Source of these receptors: an adult who received the AZD1222 COVID-19 vaccine. Both conserved end residues are trimmed from each CDR3.

V	CDR3
TRBV4-2	ASSQDIMGYRSNQPQH
TRBV7-6	ASSRGVAGVTDTQY
TRBV2	ASSEAGGASSNTEAF
TRBV30	AWNRGTLTNYGYT
TRBV7-7	ASSLGVGGETQY
TRBV19	ASKLRDRGRVNTEAF
TRBV10-2	ASSAGTGVSYEQY
TRBV5-4	ASSPGLAGVGGTGELF
TRBV9	ASSVASGTGGSVNTIY
TRBV6-5	ASSFRSNQPQH
TRBV7-3	ASSFGMNTEAF
TRBV30	AWSVIEGLAPQETQY
TRBV9	ASSSPNSPLH
TRBV19	ASTFQGSSGNTIY
TRBV6-2/TRBV6-3	ASSLAGGVYNEQF
TRBV18	ASSGTFAFADTEAF
TRBV19	ASSRQFSNQPQH
TRBV30	AWSVWGPDTQY
TRBV24-1	ATSSRVSERPNEKLF
TRBV28	ASSSQHGYT
TRBV3-1/TRBV3-2	ASSQGGLTQETQY
TRBV28	ASRLTGAGNTIY
TRBV6-5	ASSTPGLAEKLF
TRBV5-1	ASSSLWTSRMDEQY
TRBV11-2	ASSPGQQETQY
TRBV7-6	ATSRGQPTDTQY
TRBV4-3	ASSPGESYGYT
TRBV6-2/TRBV6-3	ASSYSVSPTDTQY
TRBV3-1/TRBV3-2	ASSPRPDTGELF
TRBV20-1	SASDEGLPRANYGYT
TRBV5-5	ASSLQGTGNTIY
TRBV18	ASSPSYLQGGAGSEKLF
TRBV3-1/TRBV3-2	ASSPDINQPQH
TRBV6-1	ASSEGAGYGNQPQH
TRBV4-2	ASSQDGLTTNSPLH
TRBV4-3	ASSQERWLGNEQF
TRBV6-5	ASRPTALNTEAF
TRBV28	ASIAAYGAKNIQY
TRBV9	ASSVGGGGALAQY
TRBV5-1	ASSLEGAPSGNTIY
TRBV11-2	ASSLAIATNEKLF
TRBV29-1	SVRSEEVGVGTEAF
TRBV28	ASTLSSGAATIQY
TRBV6-1	ASSERGGQGLRETQY
TRBV7-9	ASSLVEGASGYT
TRBV4-1	ASSDSTDSSYNSPLH
TRBV11-2	ASSLIPLSANTGELF
TRBV19	ASSRRAREKLF
TRBV5-1	ASSDHGTNYGYT
TRBV10-3	AISRDGNTEAF
TRBV6-5	ASRMITYSNQPQH